These 20 T cell receptor beta chains were sequenced from one sample in a study of control samples from healthy donors and cancer patients. Sequencing was performed with immunoSEQ multiplex PCR; in TCRdb, only in-frame clones are kept and a portion is missing. In the table there are some 140,000 clones, more than 90% of which are singletons. Sequencing was performed on blood. All receptors come from a man aged 25 to 45 in good health.

J is TRBJ2-7 and V is TRBV6-1; weak D call: TRBD2 (6 bases). V shed 2 bases and J shed 5 bases, with 13 bases lying between them. There are 14 residues in the CDR3. Germline CDR1 and CDR2: MNHNS and SASEGT. CDR3 protein: CASSEMGGVNEQYF. In nucleotides, the CDR3 is TGTGCCAGCAGTGAAATGGGGGGTGTCAACGAGCAGTACTTC.

This chain joins TRBV28 and TRBJ1-2; a possible D gene is TRBD1 (5 bases). V lost 3 bases, J lost 4 bases, and 9 bases lay in between. Germline V gene sequence: CDR1 MDHEN, CDR2 SYDVKM. The CDR3 loop spans 13 amino acids. CDR3 in amino acids: CASSFRDGYGYTF. CDR3 sequence (DNA): TGTGCCAGCAGTTTCAGGGACGGCTATGGCTACACCTTC.

The chain couples TRBV27 to TRBJ2-1; tentative D call: TRBD1 (6 bases). Germline loops: CDR1 MNHEY, CDR2 SMNVEV (reference sequence). The length of the CDR3 is 16 residues. Trimming took off 4 bases at V and 8 bases at J, with 21 bases between the two ends. CDR3 bases: TGTGCCAGCAGTTCCCTTCTACAGGGATACACGGATGAGCAGTTCTTC. Translated: CASSSLLQGYTDEQFF.

This chain uses TRBV6-6 with TRBJ2-3, with 10 bases aligning to TRBD2. Germline trimming cut 6 bases from V and 0 bases from J; bases unmatched to any gene: 15. Germline V lookup: CDR1 MNHNY, CDR2 SVGAGI (reference sequence). This CDR3 comprises 19 residues. CDR3 amino acids: CASSRRGLAALTSTDTQYF. The DNA of the CDR3 is TGTGCCAGCAGCCGACGAGGACTAGCGGCACTTACTAGCACAGATACGCAGTATTTT.

V gene TRBV11-1 combines with J gene TRBJ1-1; D is undetermined. Trimming stripped 4 bases from V and 5 bases from J, with 11 bases between. The V gene's germline CDR1 is SGHAT and CDR2 FQDESV (reference sequence). The CDR3 has 13 residues. The CDR3 nucleotides read TGTGCCAGCAGCTCTCTAATAAGGACTGAAGCTTTCTTT. Amino acid sequence: CASSSLIRTEAFF.

This chain links TRBV12-5 with TRBJ1-2; maybe TRBD1 (5 bases). V was pared by 5 bases and J by 7 bases, with 11 bases between. CDR3 length equals 12 residues. Looked up from germline, CDR1 is LGHNT and CDR2 is FRNRAP. The CDR3 DNA sequence: TGTGCTAGTGGTCTAGGGGTTGGTGGCTACACCTTC. Protein product: CASGLGVGGYTF.

V and J are TRBV18 and TRBJ1-5, with a possible D match to TRBD1 (5 bases). This CDR3 region has 17 residues. CDR1 is KGHSH, CDR2 LQKENI, per germline. V was shortened by 4 bases and J by 2 bases, with 18 bases between the two germline ends. The CDR3 is CASSLRRAQWGNQPQHF. For the CDR3, the DNA is TGTGCCAGCTCACTCCGCAGGGCCCAGTGGGGCAATCAGCCCCAGCATTTT.

The chain carries TRBV28 and TRBJ2-1; perhaps D is TRBD1 or TRBD2 (5 bases each). V shed 3 bases and J shed 4 bases, with 22 bases lying between them. CDR1 and CDR2 (germline): MDHEN, SYDVKM. The CDR3 consists of 18 residues. CDR3 residues: CASSFISWELRGYNEQFF. Here the CDR3 DNA reads TGTGCCAGCAGTTTCATTTCTTGGGAGCTTAGGGGATACAATGAGCAGTTCTTC. Based on the CDR3 plus reference TRBV28 and TRBJ2-1, the full variable domain is DVKVTQSSRYLVKRTGEKVFLECVQDMDHENMFWYRQDPGLGLRLIYFSYDVKMKEKGDIPEGYSVSREKKERFSLILESASTNQTSMYLCASSFISWELRGYNEQFFGPGTRLTVL.

The gene calls are TRBV19 and TRBJ2-7; weak D call: TRBD2 (5 bases). Germline CDR1 and CDR2: LNHDA and SQIVND (reference sequence). V lost 6 bases and J lost 2, with 14 bases in between. CDR3 length: 14 residues. The CDR3 DNA is TGTGCCAGTAGCGTCTCCTCCGGGACCTACGAGCAGTACTTC. Translated: CASSVSSGTYEQYF.

The chain combines TRBV28 with TRBJ2-7; D might be TRBD1 or TRBD2, each matching 5 bases. The CDR3 has 13 amino acids. The V gene's germline CDR1 is MDHEN and CDR2 SYDVKM. Deletions cut 4 bases from V and 3 bases from J, with 10 bases between. DNA of the CDR3: TGTGCCAGCAGTTCGGGACGGGACTACGAGCAGTACTTC. This sequence encodes CASSSGRDYEQYF. The full variable domain, in which reference TRBV28 and TRBJ2-7 provide the parts outside the CDR3, is DVKVTQSSRYLVKRTGEKVFLECVQDMDHENMFWYRQDPGLGLRLIYFSYDVKMKEKGDIPEGYSVSREKKERFSLILESASTNQTSMYLCASSSGRDYEQYFGPGTRLTVT.

A few counts support this clone. The chain uses TRBV6-5 and TRBJ1-1, with 7 bases identical to TRBD1. The V and J ends lost 5 bases and 5 bases, in that order; junction bases with no gene match: 5. Germline CDR1 is MNHEY and CDR2 is SVGAGI. The CDR3 spans 13 residues. The CDR3: CASSLYRGTEAFF. The CDR3 bases are TGTGCCAGCAGTCTCTACAGGGGTACTGAAGCTTTCTTT.

This rearrangement joins TRBV15 to TRBJ2-7; the D gene could be TRBD1 or TRBD2 (5 bases each). V was trimmed by 3 bases and J by 2 bases, leaving 14 bases between them. The CDR3 is 15 residues long. Germline loops: CDR1 LNHNV, CDR2 YYDKDF (reference sequence). The chain's CDR3 is CATSRTRGAAYEQYF. CDR3 nucleotides: TGTGCCACCAGCAGGACCAGAGGGGCGGCCTACGAGCAGTACTTC.

The rearrangement joins TRBV6-2 or TRBV6-3 to TRBJ2-2; no definite D call. The V gene lost 3 bases and the J gene lost 13 bases, with 18 bases spanning the gap. Germline values: CDR1 MNHEY, CDR2 SVGEGT. The CDR3 loop spans 14 amino acids. CDR3 amino acids: CASSYRVGGQSLFF. DNA for the CDR3: TGTGCCAGCAGTTATAGAGTAGGTGGGCAGTCGCTGTTTTTT.

Only a few counts were recorded for this clone. The V call is TRBV6-5, the J call TRBJ2-1; possibly TRBD1 for D (6 bases). The CDR3 length is 13 residues. The V and J ends lost 6 bases and 4 bases respectively, with 10 bases between them. The germline CDR1 and CDR2 sequences are MNHEY and SVGAGI. The CDR3 DNA sequence: TGTGCCAGCAGGCAGGGGTCTTACAATGAGCAGTTCTTC. This sequence encodes CASRQGSYNEQFF.

In the case of this clone: Germline is not matched at one junction end, which may reflect a read error. This rearrangement joins TRBV27 to TRBJ2-5; D remains unclear. The germline V gene has CDR1 MNHEY and CDR2 SMNVEV (reference sequence). CDR3 length: 14 amino acids. CDR3 amino acids: CASRPSPDQETQYF. DNA for the CDR3: TGTGCCAGCAGGCCTTCCCCCGACCAGGAGACCCAGTACTTC.

CDR3 DNA sequence: TGCGCCAGCAGCTTCTTTGCGGGAGGCTACAATGAGCAGTTCTTC. Translation: CASSFFAGGYNEQFF. The chain recombines TRBV5-1 with TRBJ2-1; 8 bases are a match to TRBD2. Germline V gene sequence: CDR1 SGHRS, CDR2 YFSETQ. This CDR3 comprises 15 residues. J was trimmed by 3 bases and V by 2 bases; bases with no gene match: 4.

This rearrangement joins TRBV10-3 to TRBJ2-5; D uncertain. The CDR3 runs 13 residues. CDR1 and CDR2 (germline): ENHRY, SYGVKD. The V and J ends lost 6 bases and 2 bases respectively, with 10 bases between them. As DNA, the CDR3 is TGTGCCATCAGGGCCGAAGATCAAGAGACCCAGTACTTC. Translated: CAIRAEDQETQYF.

The rearrangement links TRBV27 to TRBJ1-5; D is unclear. V shed 1 base and J shed 1 base, with 2 bases lying between them. This CDR3 spans 13 amino acids. Germline CDR1 MNHEY, CDR2 SMNVEV (reference sequence). CDR3 residues: CASSLFSNQPQHF. CDR3 sequence (DNA): TGTGCCAGCAGTTTATTCAGCAATCAGCCCCAGCATTTT.

The chain carries TRBV7-2 and TRBJ1-2, with D unclear. Per the germline V gene, CDR1 is SGHTA and CDR2 is FQGNSA. The CDR3 covers 14 residues. Trimming stripped 5 bases from V and 5 bases from J, with 15 bases between. CDR3 DNA sequence: TGTGCCAGCAGCCCCGGGCTTATGGGTTATGGCTACACCTTC. Its protein product is CASSPGLMGYGYTF. Supplemented by reference TRBV7-2 and TRBJ1-2, the full variable domain reads GAGVSQSPSNKVTEKGKDVELRCDPISGHTALYWYRQSLGQGLEFLIYFQGNSAPDKSGLPSDRFSAERTGGSVSTLTIQRTQQEDSAVYLCASSPGLMGYGYTFGSGTRLTVV.

The chain uses TRBV28 and TRBJ1-5; 7 bases are shared with TRBD1. The V gene end was trimmed by 7 bases and the J gene end by 9 bases; junction bases not matched to a gene: 12. Germline V gives CDR1 MDHEN, CDR2 SYDVKM. This CDR3 is 14 amino acids long. CDR3 residues: CASTVPGQLLPQHF. Here the CDR3 DNA reads TGTGCCAGCACCGTACCGGGACAGTTGTTGCCCCAGCATTTT.